Below, 5 T cell receptor beta chains from the same sample are listed, as sequenced in a study of cytomegalovirus exposure and HLA in healthy donors. The study ran its PCR with 60 Vbeta and 13 Jbeta primers. Assay used: immunoSEQ multiplex PCR; TCRdb lists only in-frame clones, some missing. Here the sample spans over 110,000 clones, 70% to 85% being singletons. Sequences were obtained from PBMCs. The receptors come from a woman aged 50 to 65 in good health and CMV-seropositive.

The chain couples TRBV27 to TRBJ1-4; 7 nucleotides line up with TRBD1. Germline CDR1 MNHEY, CDR2 SMNVEV (reference sequence). The CDR3 has 14 amino acids. J was trimmed by 5 bases and V by 6 bases; bases with no gene match: 6. The CDR3 DNA follows: TGTGCCAGCAGCCCGGGACAGCGGAATGAAAAACTGTTTTTT. Translated: CASSPGQRNEKLFF. The full variable domain, in which reference TRBV27 and TRBJ1-4 provide the parts outside the CDR3, is EAQVTQNPRYLITVTGKKLTVTCSQNMNHEYMSWYRQDPGLGLRQIYYSMNVEVTDKGDVPEGYKVSRKEKRNFPLILESPSPNQTSLYFCASSPGQRNEKLFFGSGTQLSVL.

The V call is TRBV7-3, the J call TRBJ2-1, with TRBD1 matching over 9 bases. The CDR3 loop spans 15 amino acids. V lost 5 bases to trimming and J lost 6 bases; unmatched junction nucleotides: 8. Germline values: CDR1 SGHTA, CDR2 FQGTGA. DNA of the CDR3: TGTGCCAGCAGCCAAACGGGACAGGGTGCCAATGAGCAGTTCTTC. The encoded protein is CASSQTGQGANEQFF.

CDR3 nucleotide sequence: TGTGCCAGCAGCGCCTCACAGGGACATAATTCACCCCTCCACTTT. It yields the protein CASSASQGHNSPLHF. The chain employs TRBV9 and TRBJ1-6; TRBD1 is a possible D gene (6 bases). Deletions cut 3 bases from V and 5 bases from J, with 12 bases between. Germline loops: CDR1 SGDLS, CDR2 YYNGEE. The CDR3 runs to 15 residues.

This sequence joins TRBV6-5 and TRBJ1-1; tentatively, D is TRBD1 (5 bases). CDR1 and CDR2 (germline): MNHEY, SVGAGI. V lost 6 bases and J 3 bases, leaving 14 bases between the germline ends. The CDR3 contains 14 residues. DNA for the CDR3: TGTGCCAGCAGGTTGGGGGGGGAGGACACTGAAGCTTTCTTT. Translating it yields CASRLGGEDTEAFF.

The chain combines TRBV28 with TRBJ1-1; 7 bases match TRBD1. V trimming: 5 bases; J trimming: 4 bases; junction bases outside the gene matches: 10. This CDR3 region has 15 residues. Germline assignment: CDR1 MDHEN and CDR2 SYDVKM. The CDR3 coding sequence is TGTGCCAGCAGTCTGACAGGGTGGGAGAGCACTGAAGCTTTCTTT. This gives the protein CASSLTGWESTEAFF.